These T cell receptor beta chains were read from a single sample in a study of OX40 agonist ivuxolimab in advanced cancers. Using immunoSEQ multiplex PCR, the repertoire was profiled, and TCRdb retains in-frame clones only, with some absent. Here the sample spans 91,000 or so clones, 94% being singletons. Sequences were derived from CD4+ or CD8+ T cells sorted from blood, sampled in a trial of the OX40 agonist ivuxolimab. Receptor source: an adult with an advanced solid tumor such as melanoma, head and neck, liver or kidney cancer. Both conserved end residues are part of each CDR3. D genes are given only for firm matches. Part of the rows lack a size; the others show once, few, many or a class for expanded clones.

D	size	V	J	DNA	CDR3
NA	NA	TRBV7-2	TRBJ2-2	TGTGCCAGCAGCTCGACGGACACCGGGGAGCTGTTTTTT	CASSSTDTGELFF
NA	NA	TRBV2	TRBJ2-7	TGTGCCAGCAGTTACCGACAGGGACTAGGGGAGCAGTACTTC	CASSYRQGLGEQYF
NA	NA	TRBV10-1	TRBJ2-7	TGCGCCAGCAGTGAGGCACCAGCCTCGGGGGAGCAGTACTTC	CASSEAPASGEQYF
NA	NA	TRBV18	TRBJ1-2	TGTGCCAGCTCACCCGTTGCGATTGATAACTATGGCTACACCTTC	CASSPVAIDNYGYTF
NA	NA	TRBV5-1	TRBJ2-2	TGCGCCAGCAGCTTGGGACATAGGAACACCGGGGAGCTGTTTTTT	CASSLGHRNTGELFF
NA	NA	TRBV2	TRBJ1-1	TGTGCCAGCAGTGATTGGCACACTGAAGCTTTCTTT	CASSDWHTEAFF
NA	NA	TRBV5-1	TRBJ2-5	TGCGCCAGCAGCTTGGACCCCGTGGAGACCCAGTACTTC	CASSLDPVETQYF
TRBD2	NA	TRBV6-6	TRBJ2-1	TGTGCCAGCAGCCTCGGGACTAGCGGCAACAATGAGCAGTTCTTC	CASSLGTSGNNEQFF
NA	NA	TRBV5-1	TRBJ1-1	TGCGCCAGCAGCCTGGTGGCAGGGGATTGGATGAACACTGAAGCTTTCTTT	CASSLVAGDWMNTEAFF
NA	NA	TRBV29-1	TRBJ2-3	TGCAGTATGGGGGGGCGAGGAGATACGCAGTATTTT	CSMGGRGDTQYF
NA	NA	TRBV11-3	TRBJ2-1	TGTGCCAGCAGCTTAGAGGCGAGGGATAATGAGCAGTTCTTC	CASSLEARDNEQFF
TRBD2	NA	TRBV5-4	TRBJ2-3	TGTGCCAGCAGCTGGACTAGCGGGAGCACAGATACGCAGTATTTT	CASSWTSGSTDTQYF
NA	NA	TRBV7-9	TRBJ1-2	TGTGCCAGCAGCTCCTCTTCTACAACAGGATCCTTGGGGGGCTACACCTTC	CASSSSSTTGSLGGYTF
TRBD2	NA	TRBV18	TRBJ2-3	TGTGCCAGCTCACCACAGGCCCTAGCGGGGATTAGAGATACGCAGTATTTT	CASSPQALAGIRDTQYF
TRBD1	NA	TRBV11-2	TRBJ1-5	TGTGCCAGCAGCCCAGGGGGTCAGCCCCAGCATTTT	CASSPGGQPQHF
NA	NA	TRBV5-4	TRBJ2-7	TGTGCCAGCAGCCCCGGCGGATTAGACCCCTACGAGCAGTACTTC	CASSPGGLDPYEQYF
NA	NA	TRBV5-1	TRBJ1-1	TGCGCCAGCTACATGACCCACACTGAAGCTTTCTTT	CASYMTHTEAFF
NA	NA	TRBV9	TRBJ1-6	TGTGCCAGCAGCGGATTGGGGGGAACCAATTCACCCCTCCACTTT	CASSGLGGTNSPLHF
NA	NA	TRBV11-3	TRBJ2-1	TGTGCCAGCAGCTTAACTGGGGACAATGAGCAGTTCTTC	CASSLTGDNEQFF
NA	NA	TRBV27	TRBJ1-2	TGTGCCAGCAGCAGCACTTTTCGGGGGGGCGGTTCAAATGGCTACACCTTC	CASSSTFRGGGSNGYTF
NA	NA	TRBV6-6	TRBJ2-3	TGTGCCAGCAGTGCCTCTTGGGACACAGATACGCAGTATTTT	CASSASWDTDTQYF
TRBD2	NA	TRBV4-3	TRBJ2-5	TGCGCCAGCAGCCAAGGCCTAAGGGGCGGGAGGCACCCAGGGACCCAGTACTTC	CASSQGLRGGRHPGTQYF
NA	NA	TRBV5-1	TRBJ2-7	TGCGCCAGCAGCTTGGGCGGCGGAATCTCCTACGAGCAGTACTTC	CASSLGGGISYEQYF
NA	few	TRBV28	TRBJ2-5	TGTGCCAGCAGTTACCTCCTCAGGGGATCTAGGAAGACCCAGTACTTC	CASSYLLRGSRKTQYF
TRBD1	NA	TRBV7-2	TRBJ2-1	TGTGCCAGCAGCTTAAGCGGGACAGGGATTTGGGGCAATGAGCAGTTCTTC	CASSLSGTGIWGNEQFF
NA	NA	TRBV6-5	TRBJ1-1	TGTGCCAGCAGTCCTCCTCGGGGGCGAACTGAAGCTTTCTTT	CASSPPRGRTEAFF
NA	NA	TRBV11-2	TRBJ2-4	TGTGCCAGCACCCCGGACGGCGCAGGGGGGGACATTCAGTACTTC	CASTPDGAGGDIQYF